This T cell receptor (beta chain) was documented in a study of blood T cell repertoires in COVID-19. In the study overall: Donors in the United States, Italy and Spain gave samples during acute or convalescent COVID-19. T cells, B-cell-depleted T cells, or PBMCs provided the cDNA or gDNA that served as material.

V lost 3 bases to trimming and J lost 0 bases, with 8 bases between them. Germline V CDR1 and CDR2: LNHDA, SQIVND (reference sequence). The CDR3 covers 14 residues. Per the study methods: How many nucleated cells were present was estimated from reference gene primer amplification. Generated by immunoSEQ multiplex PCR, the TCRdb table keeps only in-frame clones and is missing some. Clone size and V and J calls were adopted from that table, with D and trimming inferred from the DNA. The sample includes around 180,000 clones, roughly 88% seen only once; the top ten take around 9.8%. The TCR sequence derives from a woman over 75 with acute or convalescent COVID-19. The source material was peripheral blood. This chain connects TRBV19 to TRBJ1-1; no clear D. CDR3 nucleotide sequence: TGTGCCAGTAGTATGGCGAGGATGAACACTGAAGCTTTCTTT. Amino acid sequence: CASSMARMNTEAFF.